These 14 T cell receptor beta chains were all obtained from the same sample, sequenced in a study of blood T cell repertoires in COVID-19. Only in-frame clones appear in the TCRdb table, and some are missing; sequencing was by immunoSEQ multiplex PCR. The profile shows roughly 40,000 clones, over 75% of them singletons. Sequencing was carried out using peripheral blood. Receptor source: a human donor in a cohort sampled during active COVID-19.

The chain carries TRBV5-5 and TRBJ2-3, with no clear D. V was trimmed by 4 bases and J by 2 bases, leaving 5 bases between them. CDR1 is SGHKS, CDR2 YYEKEE, per germline (reference sequence). The CDR3 spans 12 residues. The CDR3 reads CASSLPTDTQYF. CDR3 nucleotide sequence: TGTGCCAGCAGCCTTCCCACAGATACGCAGTATTTT.

The chain is built from TRBV2 and TRBJ2-5; TRBD2 is a possible D gene (5 bases). The germline V gene has CDR1 SNHLY and CDR2 FYNNEI. V lost 2 bases, J lost 1 base, and 11 bases lay in between. The CDR3 consists of 15 residues. The CDR3 loop reads CASSETRVSQETQYF. CDR3 DNA: TGTGCCAGCAGTGAAACGAGGGTTTCCCAAGAGACCCAGTACTTC. Looking up the rest from reference TRBV2 and TRBJ2-5 gives the full variable domain: EPEVTQTPSHQVTQMGQEVILRCVPISNHLYFYWYRQILGQKVEFLVSFYNNEISEKSEIFDDQFSVERPDGSNFTLKIRSTKLEDSAMYFCASSETRVSQETQYFGPGTRLLVL.

This chain links TRBV5-6 with TRBJ2-3, with D tentatively TRBD2 (5 bases). V shed 2 bases and J shed 3 bases, with 13 bases lying between them. Looked up from germline, CDR1 is SGHDT and CDR2 is YYEEEE. This CDR3 is 15 amino acids long. Here the CDR3 reads CASSFLGVGTDTQYF. CDR3 DNA: TGTGCCAGCAGCTTTTTGGGAGTAGGGACAGATACGCAGTATTTT.

This chain links TRBV10-3 with TRBJ1-1; D remains ambiguous. This CDR3 contains 13 residues. Trimming shortened V by 11 bases and J by 0 bases, and 13 bases separated the two germline ends. Per germline, CDR1 ENHRY and CDR2 SYGVKD. CDR3 residues: CASSTGMNTEAFF. As DNA, the CDR3 is TGTGCCTCCTCGACTGGCATGAACACTGAAGCTTTCTTT.

This CDR3 is CASSLGGQGKNGYTF. The CDR3 coding sequence is TGTGCCAGCTCCCTTGGGGGACAGGGGAAGAATGGCTACACCTTC. The chain carries TRBV18 and TRBJ1-2; 10 bases line up with TRBD1. The CDR3 length is 15 residues. The germline CDR1 and CDR2 sequences are KGHSH and LQKENI. Germline trimming cut 6 bases from V and 6 bases from J; bases unmatched to any gene: 10.

The chain has TRBV19 and TRBJ1-3; maybe TRBD1 (5 bases). Between the trimmed V and J ends, which lost 9 bases and 4 bases, there was a span of 19 bases. The germline gives CDR1 LNHDA, CDR2 SQIVND (reference sequence). The CDR3 runs to 15 residues. CDR3 coding DNA: TGTGCCAGCTCGGGACTCCCGTCGGGAGGAAACACCATATATTTT. Its protein product is CASSGLPSGGNTIYF.

V is TRBV6-2 or TRBV6-3 and J is TRBJ2-4; 14 nucleotides agree with TRBD2. Germline V gene data show CDR1 as MNHEY and CDR2 as SVGEGT. With V trimmed by 2 bases and J by 8 bases, 5 bases remained unmatched. The CDR3 is 16 residues long. CDR3 DNA: TGTGCCAGCAGTTACGGGACTAGCGGGAGTTCTGACATTCAGTACTTC. Encoded protein: CASSYGTSGSSDIQYF.

This chain joins TRBV29-1 and TRBJ2-3; 7 bases fit TRBD2. The germline gives CDR1 SQVTM, CDR2 ANQGSEA. J was trimmed by 4 bases and V by 6 bases; bases with no gene match: 10. The CDR3 runs 14 residues. The CDR3 here is CSVNEGGRADTQYF. CDR3 DNA: TGCAGCGTCAATGAGGGAGGGAGGGCAGATACGCAGTATTTT.

The rearrangement uses TRBV7-9 and TRBJ1-2; D gene ambiguous. With 1 base removed from V and 1 base from J, the gap between germline ends came to 10 bases. Germline CDR1 and CDR2: SEHNR and FQNEAQ (reference sequence). This CDR3 comprises 15 residues. This CDR3 reads CASSLVPSDNYGYTF. Here the CDR3 DNA reads TGTGCCAGCAGCTTAGTTCCGTCAGATAACTATGGCTACACCTTC.

This clone was picked up a small number of times. V and J are TRBV27 and TRBJ2-6; no reliable D call. The CDR3 contains 15 residues. V dropped 0 bases and J dropped 0 bases, with 3 bases sitting between them. The V gene's germline CDR1 is MNHEY and CDR2 SMNVEV (reference sequence). In DNA, the CDR3 is TGTGCCAGCAGTTTATCCCTCTCTGGGGCCAACGTCCTGACTTTC. Amino acids: CASSLSLSGANVLTF.

This clone was seen just once. The chain recombines TRBV11-1 with TRBJ2-1; 14 bases line up with TRBD2. From germline, CDR1 is SGHAT and CDR2 FQDESV (reference sequence). V lost 5 bases and J lost 4; bases outside the gene matches: 4. The CDR3 covers 16 residues. The CDR3 region is CASSTGTSGGYNEQFF. CDR3 nucleotide sequence: TGTGCCAGCAGCACAGGGACTAGCGGGGGATACAATGAGCAGTTCTTC.

The gene calls are TRBV2 and TRBJ2-5; 7 bases are shared with TRBD2. Germline V lookup: CDR1 SNHLY, CDR2 FYNNEI. Losses at the gene ends were 4 bases for V and 5 bases for J; bases not matched to a gene: 13. The CDR3 is 16 amino acids. The DNA for the CDR3 is TGTGCCAGCAGTGCGATTATTTGGGAGGGCCGGGAGACCCAGTACTTC. The encoded protein is CASSAIIWEGRETQYF.

DNA for the CDR3: TGTGCCAGCAGCTTAGGCGGGTGGGCCTACAATGAGCAGTTCTTC. It yields the protein CASSLGGWAYNEQFF. The gene calls are TRBV11-3 and TRBJ2-1; TRBD2 might be the D (5 bases). Germline CDR1 reads SGHNT; CDR2 reads YENEEA. The CDR3 is 15 amino acids. V was cut by 1 base and J by 2 bases, with 9 bases left in between.

This sequence joins TRBV19 and TRBJ1-6; 8 nucleotides align to TRBD1. This CDR3 spans 14 amino acids. The junction had 1 base not matched to a gene; V was cut back by 4 bases and J by 5 bases. Germline CDR1 reads LNHDA; CDR2 reads SQIVND (reference sequence). CDR3 sequence reads: CASSTGQDNSPLHF. DNA of the CDR3: TGTGCCAGTAGTACGGGACAGGATAATTCACCCCTCCACTTT.